This TCR beta chain came from a study of sequential checkpoint blockade in melanoma. Study conclusions and caveats: PD-L1 staining and CD8+ counts, not mutational load, tracked tumor T-cell clonality. Rising tumor T-cell fraction and clonality meant about 30 times likelier benefit.

The sample holds a few counts of this clone. Its antigen remains unknown. Repertoires were generated with immunoSEQ multiplex PCR, while TCRdb's copy carries only in-frame clones and drops some. The profile shows about 3,200 clones, around a fifth of them singletons. Sample treatment: randomized to nivolumab then ipilimumab (arm A) or the reverse (arm B). Patients had received no earlier DNA-damaging chemotherapy. The V gene's germline CDR1 is KGHSY and CDR2 FQNENV. CDR3 size: 15 residues. V dropped 0 bases and J dropped 7 bases, with 13 bases sitting between them. Sample: tumor tissue (inferred from file names), taken from a patient given nivolumab and ipilimumab in sequence. The origin of this receptor is a human donor with melanoma. The V and J genes are TRBV16 and TRBJ1-5, with a tentative D call TRBD1 (5 bases). The CDR3 coding sequence is TGTGCCAGCAGCCAATCGAGTCGAGGGGAACAGCCCCAGCATTTT. It encodes CASSQSSRGEQPQHF.